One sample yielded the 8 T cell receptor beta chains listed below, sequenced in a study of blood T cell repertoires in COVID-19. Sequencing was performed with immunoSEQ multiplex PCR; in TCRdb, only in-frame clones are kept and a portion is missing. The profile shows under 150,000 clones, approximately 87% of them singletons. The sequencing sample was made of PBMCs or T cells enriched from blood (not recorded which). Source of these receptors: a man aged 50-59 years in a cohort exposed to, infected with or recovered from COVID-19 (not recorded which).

The CDR3 loop is CASSLASGGASNQPQHF. CDR3 coding DNA: TGTGCCAGCAGCTTAGCCTCGGGGGGCGCCAGCAATCAGCCCCAGCATTTT. V gene TRBV7-8 combines with J gene TRBJ1-5; TRBD1 might be the D (6 bases). The CDR3 loop spans 17 amino acids. The germline V and J ends were trimmed by 0 bases and 1 base, with 13 bases remaining between them. Per the germline V gene, CDR1 is SGHVS and CDR2 is FQNEAQ.

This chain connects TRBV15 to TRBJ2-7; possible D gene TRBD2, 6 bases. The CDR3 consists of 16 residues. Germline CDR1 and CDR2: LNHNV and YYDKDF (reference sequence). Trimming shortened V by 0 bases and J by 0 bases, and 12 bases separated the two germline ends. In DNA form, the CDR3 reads TGTGCCACCAGCAGAGATCGGGGAGGAGGCTCCTACGAGCAGTACTTC. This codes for CATSRDRGGGSYEQYF.

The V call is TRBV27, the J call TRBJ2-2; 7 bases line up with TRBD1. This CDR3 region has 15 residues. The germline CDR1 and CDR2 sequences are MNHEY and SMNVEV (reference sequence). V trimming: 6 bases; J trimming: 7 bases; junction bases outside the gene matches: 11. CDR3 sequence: CASRPKGQFIGELFF. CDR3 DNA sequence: TGTGCCAGCAGACCAAAGGGACAGTTTATCGGGGAGCTGTTTTTT.

The CDR3 nucleotides are TGTGCCACCTCCCCGGGGGTAGCGGGAACGTACGAGCAGTACTTC. It is translated as CATSPGVAGTYEQYF. The V call is TRBV27, the J call TRBJ2-7; 8 nucleotides agree with TRBD2. Trimming at V came to 10 bases and at J to 4 bases, leaving 15 bases not matched to a gene. CDR1 MNHEY and CDR2 SMNVEV come from the germline V gene (reference sequence). The CDR3 totals 15 residues.

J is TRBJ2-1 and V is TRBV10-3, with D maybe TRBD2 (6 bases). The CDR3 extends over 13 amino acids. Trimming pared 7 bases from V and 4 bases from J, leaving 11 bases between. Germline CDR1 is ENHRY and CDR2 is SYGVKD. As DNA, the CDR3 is TGTGCCATCACTGCGGGAAGGTACAATGAGCAGTTCTTC. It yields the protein CAITAGRYNEQFF.

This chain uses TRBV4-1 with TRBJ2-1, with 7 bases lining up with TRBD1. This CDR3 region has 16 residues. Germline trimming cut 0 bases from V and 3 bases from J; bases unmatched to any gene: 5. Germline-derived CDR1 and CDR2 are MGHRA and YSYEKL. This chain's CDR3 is CASSQDDRVNYNEQFF. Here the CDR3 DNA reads TGCGCCAGCAGCCAAGACGACAGGGTAAACTACAATGAGCAGTTCTTC.

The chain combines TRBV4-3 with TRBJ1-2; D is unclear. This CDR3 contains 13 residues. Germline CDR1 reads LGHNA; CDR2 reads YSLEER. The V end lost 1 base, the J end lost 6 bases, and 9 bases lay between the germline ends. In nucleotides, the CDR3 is TGCGCCAGCAGCCAAGTCCCTGGAGATGGCTACACCTTC. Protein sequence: CASSQVPGDGYTF.

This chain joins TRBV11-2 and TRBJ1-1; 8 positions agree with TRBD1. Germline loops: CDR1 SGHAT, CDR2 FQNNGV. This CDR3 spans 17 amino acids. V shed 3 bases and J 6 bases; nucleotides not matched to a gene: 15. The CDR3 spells CASSLDRAGTRASEAFF. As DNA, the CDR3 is TGTGCCAGCAGCTTGGACAGGGCGGGAACGCGTGCTTCTGAAGCTTTCTTT.